Detailed here is one T cell receptor (beta chain). Its antigen is undetermined. These data originate in a study of OX40 agonist ivuxolimab in advanced cancers. Study observations and caveats: Certain nonresponders likewise exhibited a low normalized T-cell clonal expansion. Among the lowest peripheral clonal expansion occurred in 0.1-3.0 mg/kg partial responders.

The CDR3 contains 12 residues. The germline gives CDR1 SQVTM, CDR2 ANQGSEA. The V segment lost 7 bases and the J segment 6 bases; nucleotides outside the gene matches: 5. Profiling relied on immunoSEQ multiplex PCR, and the TCRdb table lists in-frame clones only, not all of them. The table records roughly 69,000 clones, 70% to 90% of them present only once. The chain couples TRBV29-1 to TRBJ2-1; 8 bases align to TRBD1. The source of this sequence is an adult with an advanced solid tumor such as melanoma, head and neck, liver or kidney cancer. Sequences were derived from CD4+ or CD8+ T cells sorted from blood, sampled in a trial of the OX40 agonist ivuxolimab. This CDR3 is CSATGVLNEQFF. CDR3 bases: TGCAGCGCGACAGGGGTACTCAATGAGCAGTTCTTC.